Reported below is one T cell receptor beta chain. The sample originates from a study of T cell changes during pregnancy in multiple sclerosis. CDR3 length equals 16 residues. J lost 1 base, V lost 2 bases, and 8 bases had no gene match. Germline V gene sequence: CDR1 GTSNPN, CDR2 SVGIG (reference sequence). Measured with immunoSEQ multiplex PCR; TCRdb has only the in-frame clones, and not every one. Of some 77,000 clones in the sample, about 89% were seen once. The sample consisted of peripheral blood, taken before pregnancy. This chain connects TRBV30 to TRBJ1-1; the match to TRBD1 covers 9 bases. The receptor's source is a female donor with multiple sclerosis, enrolled in a pregnancy study. The CDR3 DNA sequence: TGTGCCTGGAGTCCCTTTTCGACAGGGGGGAACACTGAAGCTTTCTTT. Protein product: CAWSPFSTGGNTEAFF.